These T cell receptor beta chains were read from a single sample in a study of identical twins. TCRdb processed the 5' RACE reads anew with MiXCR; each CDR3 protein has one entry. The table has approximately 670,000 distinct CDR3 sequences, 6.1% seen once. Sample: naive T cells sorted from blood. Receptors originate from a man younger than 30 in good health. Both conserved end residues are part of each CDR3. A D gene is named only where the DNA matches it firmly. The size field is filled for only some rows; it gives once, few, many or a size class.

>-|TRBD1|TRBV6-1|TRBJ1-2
TGTGCCAGCAGGGTAGGACAGGCCCGCCCTTATGGCTACACCTTC
CASRVGQARPYGYTF
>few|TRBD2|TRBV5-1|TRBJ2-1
TGCGCCAGCAGCTTGAGGGGTAGCGGGCCAGCATACCACAATGAGCAGTTCTTC
CASSLRGSGPAYHNEQFF
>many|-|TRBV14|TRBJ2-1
TGTGCCAGCAGCCAAGAATACACTTCGGATCTGGTATACAATGAGCAGTTCTTC
CASSQEYTSDLVYNEQFF
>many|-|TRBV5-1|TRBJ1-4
TGCGCCAGCAGTCCGGGGGGCAGGACCAATGAAAAACTGTTTTTT
CASSPGGRTNEKLFF
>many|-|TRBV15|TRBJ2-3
TGTGCCACCAGCAGAGATTTGGCAGATACGCAGTATTTT
CATSRDLADTQYF
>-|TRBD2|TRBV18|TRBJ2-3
TGTGCCAGCTCACCAAGTAGCGGGAGGATAGATACGCAGTATTTT
CASSPSSGRIDTQYF
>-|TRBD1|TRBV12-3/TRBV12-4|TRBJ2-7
TGTGCCAGCAGTTTGGCCCGGGACAGGGGGCGATACGAGCAGTACTTC
CASSLARDRGRYEQYF
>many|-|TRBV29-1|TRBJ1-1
TGCAGCGTTGAAGCGATCCGGGCCCAGAACACTGAAGCTTTCTTT
CSVEAIRAQNTEAFF
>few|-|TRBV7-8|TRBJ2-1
TGTGCCAGCAGCTTAGTAGGGCCAATAAATGAGCAGTTCTTC
CASSLVGPINEQFF
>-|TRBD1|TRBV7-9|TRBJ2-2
TGTGCCAGCAGCCTTCTCGGACAGGGCATCGGGGAGCTGTTTTTT
CASSLLGQGIGELFF
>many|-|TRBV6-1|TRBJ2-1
TGTGCCAGCAGAAACGGACATCCCAATGAGCAGTTCTTC
CASRNGHPNEQFF
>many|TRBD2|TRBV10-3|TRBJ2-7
TGTGCCATCAGTGGAGTAGCGGGAGCCTACGAGCAGTACTTC
CAISGVAGAYEQYF
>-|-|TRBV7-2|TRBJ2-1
TGTGCCAGCAGCTCCGCGGGACCCTATGAGCAGTTCTTC
CASSSAGPYEQFF
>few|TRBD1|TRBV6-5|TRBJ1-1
TGTGCCAGCAGTTACGAGACAGGGATATACACTGAAGCTTTCTTT
CASSYETGIYTEAFF
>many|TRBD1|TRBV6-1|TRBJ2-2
TGTGCCAGCAGTAGGACAGGGGGGCGGACCGGGGAGCTGTTTTTT
CASSRTGGRTGELFF
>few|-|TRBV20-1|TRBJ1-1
TGCAGTGCTAGAGATCCGGGGGGGAACACTGAAGCTTTCTTT
CSARDPGGNTEAFF
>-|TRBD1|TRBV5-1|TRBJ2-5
TGCGCCAGCAGCTTGATCGACAGGGGGCGAGAGACCCAGTACTTC
CASSLIDRGRETQYF
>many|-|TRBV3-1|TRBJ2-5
TGTGCCAGCAGCCAAGTCGTAGAGACCCAGTACTTC
CASSQVVETQYF
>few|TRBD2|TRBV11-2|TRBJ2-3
TGTGCCAGCAGCTTCGGACTAGCGGGAGGAGGAGGGTCAGATACGCAGTATTTT
CASSFGLAGGGGSDTQYF
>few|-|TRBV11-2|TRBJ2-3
TGTGCCAGCAGCTTAGACCGGGGAACGGTCTCGCAGTATTTT
CASSLDRGTVSQYF